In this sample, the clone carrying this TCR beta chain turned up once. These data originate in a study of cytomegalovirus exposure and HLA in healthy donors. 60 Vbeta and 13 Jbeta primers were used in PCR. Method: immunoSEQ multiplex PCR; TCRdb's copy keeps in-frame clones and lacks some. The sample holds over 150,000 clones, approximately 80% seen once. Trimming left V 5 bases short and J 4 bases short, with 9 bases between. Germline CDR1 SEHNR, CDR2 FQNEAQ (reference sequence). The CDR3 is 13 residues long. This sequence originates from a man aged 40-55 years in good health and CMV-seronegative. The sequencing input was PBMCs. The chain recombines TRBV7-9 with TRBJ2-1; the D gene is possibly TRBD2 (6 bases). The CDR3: CASSRRGYNEQFF. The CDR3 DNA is TGTGCCAGCAGCCGACGGGGGTACAATGAGCAGTTCTTC.